The 20 T cell receptor beta chains listed next were all sequenced from one sample in a study of blood T cell repertoires in COVID-19. This table comes from immunoSEQ multiplex PCR, and its TCRdb copy is limited to in-frame clones, with some not included. This table has just over 25,000 clones, about 90% appearing once. The sequencing input was peripheral blood. These receptors all stem from a man aged 70 or older with acute or convalescent COVID-19.

The gene calls are TRBV5-1 and TRBJ2-5, with 8 nucleotides matching TRBD1. The V gene end was trimmed by 5 bases and the J gene end by 5 bases; junction bases not matched to a gene: 17. This CDR3 has 17 residues. CDR1 is SGHRS and CDR2 is YFSETQ in the germline V gene. For the CDR3, the DNA is TGCGCCAGCAGGCTAATGAGACAGGGGATGGTCAGGGAGACCCAGTACTTC. Translation gives CASRLMRQGMVRETQYF. Based on the CDR3 plus reference TRBV5-1 and TRBJ2-5, the full variable domain is KAGVTQTPRYLIKTRGQQVTLSCSPISGHRSVSWYQQTPGQGLQFLFEYFSETQRNKGNFPGRFSGRQFSNSRSEMNVSTLELGDSALYLCASRLMRQGMVRETQYFGPGTRLLVL.

The chain joins TRBV2 to TRBJ2-5, with 9 positions matching TRBD1. The trim removed 6 bases at V and 5 bases at J, leaving 7 bases unmatched. The CDR3 covers 14 residues. The germline V gene encodes CDR1 SNHLY and CDR2 FYNNEI. Here the CDR3 DNA reads TGTGCCAGCAGGCCCACAGGGGGCGGGGAGACCCAGTACTTC. This sequence encodes CASRPTGGGETQYF.

This rearrangement joins TRBV23-1 to TRBJ2-7, with TRBD1 identical over 12 bases. TRBV23-1 is placed among ORFs of uncertain function. This CDR3 has 15 residues. The trim removed 4 bases at V and 3 bases at J, leaving 4 bases unmatched. CDR3 sequence reads: CASSPRDRGLYEQYF. The CDR3 DNA reads TGCGCCAGCAGTCCCCGGGACAGGGGGCTCTACGAGCAGTACTTC.

This chain joins TRBV28 and TRBJ2-7, with 7 bases identical to TRBD1. The CDR3 covers 16 residues. Germline V gene sequence: CDR1 MDHEN, CDR2 SYDVKM. V lost 6 bases to trimming and J lost 1 base; unmatched junction nucleotides: 12. The CDR3 is CASRKGQAYTSYEQYF. CDR3 in DNA: TGTGCCAGCAGGAAAGGACAGGCGTACACTTCCTACGAGCAGTACTTC.

The CDR3 DNA reads TGTGCCACCAGGGGGCACGGTCAAGGGAACACTGAAGCTTTCTTT. Residues: CATRGHGQGNTEAFF. This chain connects TRBV28 to TRBJ1-1, with 8 positions matching TRBD1. V lost 10 bases, J lost 1 base, and 11 bases stayed unmatched. Germline CDR1 MDHEN, CDR2 SYDVKM. The CDR3 is 15 residues long. The full variable domain, in which reference TRBV28 and TRBJ1-1 provide the parts outside the CDR3, is DVKVTQSSRYLVKRTGEKVFLECVQDMDHENMFWYRQDPGLGLRLIYFSYDVKMKEKGDIPEGYSVSREKKERFSLILESASTNQTSMYLCATRGHGQGNTEAFFGQGTRLTVV.

This clone has a handful of counts. The chain is built from TRBV14 and TRBJ1-2, with no clear D. Germline loops: CDR1 SGHDN, CDR2 FVKESK. This CDR3 has 14 amino acids. V was trimmed by 0 bases and J by 3 bases, leaving 8 bases between them. The CDR3 bases are TGTGCCAGCAGCCAAGATCGGTCATACTATGGCTACACCTTC. Amino acids: CASSQDRSYYGYTF. Filled out from reference TRBV14 and TRBJ1-2, the complete variable domain reads EAGVTQFPSHSVIEKGQTVTLRCDPISGHDNLYWYRRVMGKEIKFLLHFVKESKQDESGMPNNRFLAERTGGTYSTLKVQPAELEDSGVYFCASSQDRSYYGYTFGSGTRLTVV.

V is TRBV5-1 and J is TRBJ1-2; no clear D gene. The CDR3 has 13 residues. CDR1 and CDR2 (germline): SGHRS, YFSETQ. Trimming cost V 2 bases and J 6 bases, with 11 bases left between them. The CDR3, as DNA: TGCGCCAGCAGCTTAGACATTAGAAATGGCTACACCTTC. Translating gives CASSLDIRNGYTF.

The CDR3, as DNA: TGCGCCAGCAGCTTGGGACAGCTCTTCGCCCCCCGCACGCAGTATTTT. It yields the protein CASSLGQLFAPRTQYF. The chain has TRBV5-1 and TRBJ2-3; D may be TRBD1 (5 bases). This CDR3 region has 16 residues. Germline values: CDR1 SGHRS, CDR2 YFSETQ. The germline V and J ends were trimmed by 0 bases and 9 bases, with 20 bases remaining between them.

Points on this clone: Germline is not matched at one junction end, which may reflect a read error. The chain uses TRBV7-7 and TRBJ2-5; a weak D match, TRBD2 (5 bases). CDR3 length: 13 amino acids. Germline V gene lookup returns CDR1 SSHAT and CDR2 FNYEAQ (reference sequence). CDR3 sequence: CASSRGAGMTQYF. In nucleotides, the CDR3 is TGTGCTAGCAGTCGAGGCGCCGGGATGACCCAGTACTTC.

V usage is TRBV11-3 and J usage is TRBJ2-1; 14 bases are a match to TRBD2. Germline V gene data show CDR1 as SGHNT and CDR2 as YENEEA. Trimming took 5 bases from V and 8 from J; bases not matched to a gene: 8. The CDR3 is made up of 16 amino acids. For the CDR3, the DNA is TGTGCCAGCAGCCCCGGACTAGCGGGAGGCTGGGATGAGCAGTTCTTC. It encodes CASSPGLAGGWDEQFF.

The chain is built from TRBV12-3 or TRBV12-4 and TRBJ1-2; 8 bases agree with TRBD1. The length of the CDR3 is 13 residues. Trimming took 2 bases from V and 4 from J; bases not matched to a gene: 0. CDR3 sequence: CASSLTGGYGYTF. The CDR3 DNA follows: TGTGCCAGCAGTTTAACAGGGGGCTATGGCTACACCTTC.

The chain joins TRBV19 to TRBJ1-2; D might be TRBD1 (5 bases). Germline loops: CDR1 LNHDA, CDR2 SQIVND (reference sequence). The CDR3 consists of 14 residues. The ends were cut back, 4 bases at V and 3 bases at J, with 12 bases in the middle. CDR3 loop: CASSRGADHYGYTF. CDR3 DNA sequence: TGTGCCAGTAGTAGGGGCGCCGACCACTATGGCTACACCTTC.

The chain employs TRBV3-1 (or the pseudogene TRBV3-2) and TRBJ1-4, with D tentatively TRBD1 (6 bases). Trimming cost V 5 bases and J 13 bases, with 17 bases left between them. This CDR3 has 13 residues. The V gene's germline CDR1 is LGHDT and CDR2 YNNKEL (reference sequence). This chain's CDR3 is CASSSYTQGRLFF. CDR3 DNA: TGTGCCAGCAGCTCGTACACACAGGGACGACTGTTTTTT.

The rearrangement uses TRBV7-2 and TRBJ1-4; no reliable D call. V was clipped by 2 bases and J by 1 base, with 8 bases between them. Germline V CDR1 and CDR2: SGHTA, FQGNSA. The CDR3 is made up of 15 amino acids. Here the CDR3 reads CASSLLLGTNEKLFF. The CDR3, as DNA: TGTGCCAGCAGCTTACTTCTCGGAACTAATGAAAAACTGTTTTTT. The entire variable domain, with the rest obtained from reference TRBV7-2 and TRBJ1-4, is as follows: GAGVSQSPSNKVTEKGKDVELRCDPISGHTALYWYRQSLGQGLEFLIYFQGNSAPDKSGLPSDRFSAERTGGSVSTLTIQRTQQEDSAVYLCASSLLLGTNEKLFFGSGTQLSVL.

The chain couples TRBV27 to TRBJ2-1; TRBD2 agrees at 8 bases. Germline V gene sequence: CDR1 MNHEY, CDR2 SMNVEV (reference sequence). The CDR3 covers 18 residues. The V gene end was trimmed by 3 bases and the J gene end by 0 bases; junction bases not matched to a gene: 10. CDR3 amino acids: CASSFDTSGSSSYNEQFF. The CDR3 nucleotides read TGTGCCAGCAGTTTTGACACGAGCGGGAGTAGCTCCTACAATGAGCAGTTCTTC.

The chain combines TRBV7-8 with TRBJ1-2; TRBD1 might be the D (6 bases). The V gene lost 5 bases and the J gene lost 4 bases, with 20 bases spanning the gap. Germline V gene lookup returns CDR1 SGHVS and CDR2 FQNEAQ. The CDR3 totals 16 residues. CDR3 nucleotides: TGTGCCAGCAGCCAACAAGGGGGTTTAACGGCCTATGGCTACACCTTC. This encodes CASSQQGGLTAYGYTF.

The chain's CDR3 is CAPRGQLMNTEAFF. CDR3 DNA sequence: TGTGCCCCCAGGGGACAGCTCATGAACACTGAAGCTTTCTTT. The gene calls are TRBV21-1 and TRBJ1-1; the table's D call of TRBD1 was not tested on the DNA. TRBV21-1 is recorded as a pseudogene. The CDR3 is 14 amino acids.

The rearrangement links TRBV3-1 (or the pseudogene TRBV3-2) to TRBJ2-7; TRBD1 matches at 7 bases. Germline lookup yields CDR1 LGHDT and CDR2 YNNKEL (reference sequence). The CDR3 runs to 14 residues. J lost 2 bases, V lost 1 base, and 2 bases had no gene match. The CDR3 sequence: CASSQGDRAYEQYF. DNA for the CDR3: TGTGCCAGCAGCCAAGGGGACAGAGCCTACGAGCAGTACTTC.

This chain links TRBV27 with TRBJ2-6; TRBD1 agrees at 11 bases. From germline, CDR1 is MNHEY and CDR2 SMNVEV (reference sequence). The CDR3 loop spans 18 amino acids. The ends lost 4 bases at V and 0 bases at J; junction bases unmatched: 5. The CDR3 DNA follows: TGTGCCAGCAGTTCCCGGACAGGGGGCCTCTCTGGGGCCAACGTCCTGACTTTC. Translation: CASSSRTGGLSGANVLTF. The whole variable domain, remainder taken from reference TRBV27 and TRBJ2-6, is EAQVTQNPRYLITVTGKKLTVTCSQNMNHEYMSWYRQDPGLGLRQIYYSMNVEVTDKGDVPEGYKVSRKEKRNFPLILESPSPNQTSLYFCASSSRTGGLSGANVLTFGAGSRLTVL.

This clone appeared once. The genes are TRBV25-1 and TRBJ1-5; 7 nucleotides match TRBD1. The length of the CDR3 is 14 residues. Germline trimming cut 3 bases from V and 6 bases from J; bases unmatched to any gene: 5. From germline, CDR1 is MGHDK and CDR2 SYGVNS. The CDR3 coding sequence is TGTGCCAGCAGTGATATGGGGACAGTTCAGCCCCAGCATTTT. Its protein is CASSDMGTVQPQHF.